The T cell receptor beta chain described here comes from a study of PD-L1 blockade in urothelial cancer. Profiling relied on immunoSEQ multiplex PCR, and the TCRdb table lists in-frame clones only, not all of them. The sample includes tens of thousands of clones, roughly 80% of them seen just once. The V end lost 0 bases, the J end lost 1 base, and 4 bases lay between the germline ends. Per germline, CDR1 SGHNT and CDR2 YYREEE (reference sequence). The CDR3 loop spans 13 amino acids. The chain combines TRBV5-4 with TRBJ2-5; D is ambiguous. This sample comprised PBMCs, obtained around atezolizumab (anti-PD-L1) treatment. This receptor was identified in a man in his 70s with urothelial cancer. CDR3 residues: CASSLDGQETQYF. The CDR3 nucleotides read TGTGCCAGCAGCTTGGACGGCCAAGAGACCCAGTACTTC.